The entry that follows covers one T cell receptor beta chain sequence. The same CDR3 also results from other DNA sequences found in this sample. V was pared by 3 bases and J by 5 bases, with 13 bases between. This CDR3 is 13 amino acids long. Germline CDR1 is SQVTM and CDR2 is ANQGSEA. Libraries were prepared by immunoSEQ multiplex PCR; TCRdb keeps only in-frame clonotypes and omits some of them. Here the sample spans over 350,000 clones, 95% being singletons. The data stem from a study of shared T cell receptors in the human thymus. The sample was thymocytes. This receptor was identified in a human donor. The chain recombines TRBV29-1 with TRBJ2-5; D is possibly TRBD1 or TRBD2 (5 bases each). The CDR3, as DNA: TGCAGCGTTGAGGACTTAGGGACCGAGACCCAGTACTTC. This gives the protein CSVEDLGTETQYF.